The 14 T cell receptor beta chains listed next were all sequenced from one sample in a study of siplizumab effects on memory and regulatory T cells. The method was immunoSEQ multiplex PCR; TCRdb's version includes in-frame clones alone and lacks a portion of them. In the table there are some 100,000 clones, roughly nine tenths of which are singletons. Sequenced input: Tregs sorted from blood. Receptors were obtained from a human donor in good health.

The chain recombines TRBV30 with TRBJ2-7; D unresolved. V lost 3 bases, J lost 7 bases, and 16 bases lay in between. Germline loops: CDR1 GTSNPN, CDR2 SVGIG (reference sequence). CDR3 size: 13 residues. CDR3 in amino acids: CAWSARSLSEQYF. The DNA of the CDR3 is TGTGCCTGGAGCGCCCGAAGTCTGAGTGAGCAGTACTTC.

The chain joins TRBV28 to TRBJ1-1; 9 bases line up with TRBD1. The CDR3 runs to 16 residues. Unmatched junction bases numbered 9, after V lost 5 bases and J lost 2 bases. Germline loops: CDR1 MDHEN, CDR2 SYDVKM. CDR3 DNA sequence: TGTGCCAGCAGTAGACCGGGACAGGGAATTAACACTGAAGCTTTCTTT. It translates to CASSRPGQGINTEAFF.

The chain recombines TRBV7-3 with TRBJ1-6, with D uncertain. This CDR3 comprises 14 residues. The germline V and J ends were trimmed by 2 bases and 8 bases, with 10 bases remaining between them. Germline CDR1 is SGHTA and CDR2 is FQGTGA. As DNA, the CDR3 is TGTGCCAGCAGCTTACTCGGGGTTGATTCACCCCTCCACTTT. Protein: CASSLLGVDSPLHF. Filled out from reference TRBV7-3 and TRBJ1-6, the complete variable domain reads GAGVSQTPSNKVTEKGKYVELRCDPISGHTALYWYRQSLGQGPEFLIYFQGTGAADDSGLPNDRFFAVRPEGSVSTLKIQRTERGDSAVYLCASSLLGVDSPLHFGNGTRLTVT.

This clone is a singleton in its sample. CDR3: CASSQVLLGPRETQYF. CDR3 in DNA: TGTGCCAGCAGCCAAGTTCTTCTTGGGCCACGGGAGACCCAGTACTTC. V and J are TRBV4-2 and TRBJ2-5; no clear D. Trimming shortened V by 1 base and J by 5 bases, and 17 bases separated the two germline ends. Per the germline V gene, CDR1 is LGHNA and CDR2 is YNFKEQ. The CDR3 has 16 amino acids.

This chain uses TRBV7-8 with TRBJ2-2, with 8 bases aligning to TRBD2. The CDR3 contains 16 residues. The V and J ends lost 1 base and 6 bases, in that order; junction bases with no gene match: 7. Germline V gene data show CDR1 as SGHVS and CDR2 as FQNEAQ. CDR3 protein: CASSLVAGGLPGELFF. DNA for the CDR3: TGTGCCAGCAGCTTAGTCGCGGGAGGTCTTCCCGGGGAGCTGTTTTTT. The full variable domain, with the rest looked up from reference TRBV7-8 and TRBJ2-2, is GAGVSQSPRYKVAKRGQDVALRCDPISGHVSLFWYQQALGQGPEFLTYFQNEAQLDKSGLPSDRFFAERPEGSVSTLKIQRTQQEDSAVYLCASSLVAGGLPGELFFGEGSRLTVL.

The chain is built from TRBV2 and TRBJ1-2, with D uncertain. Germline V gene lookup returns CDR1 SNHLY and CDR2 FYNNEI. CDR3 size: 12 residues. Trimming cost V 7 bases and J 6 bases, with 12 bases left between them. CDR3 sequence: CASISLGDGYTF. In DNA form, the CDR3 reads TGTGCCAGCATATCCCTGGGCGATGGCTACACCTTC.

This clone was counted once. The V call is TRBV6-6, the J call TRBJ2-1; TRBD1 or TRBD2 may be the D gene (5 bases each). V lost 3 bases and J 10 bases, leaving 13 bases between the germline ends. The CDR3 is 13 residues long. Germline V gene data show CDR1 as MNHNY and CDR2 as SVGAGI (reference sequence). This chain's CDR3 is CASSYSGWGEQFF. The CDR3, as DNA: TGTGCCAGCAGTTATTCAGGGTGGGGGGAGCAGTTCTTC.

The chain recombines TRBV10-3 with TRBJ2-7; 10 positions agree with TRBD2. The germline CDR1 and CDR2 sequences are ENHRY and SYGVKD. The V and J ends lost 3 bases and 0 bases, in that order; junction bases with no gene match: 5. CDR3 length: 16 amino acids. The CDR3 nucleotides are TGTGCCATCAGTGACTCACTAGCGGGATCCTCCTACGAGCAGTACTTC. Translating it yields CAISDSLAGSSYEQYF.

The V call is TRBV10-3, the J call TRBJ1-1; D not resolved. The CDR3 sequence is 13 residues long. From germline, CDR1 is ENHRY and CDR2 SYGVKD. The ends were cut back, 4 bases at V and 0 bases at J, with 6 bases in the middle. The CDR3 protein is CAISAEMNTEAFF. In DNA, the CDR3 is TGTGCCATCAGTGCAGAAATGAACACTGAAGCTTTCTTT.

CDR3 DNA sequence: TGTGCCAGCAGCGTAGGCGCGGGAGGAAAAACCCCGTTCTTC. It yields the protein CASSVGAGGKTPFF. The V call is TRBV9, the J call TRBJ2-1; TRBD2 matches at 8 bases. The germline V gene encodes CDR1 SGDLS and CDR2 YYNGEE. The CDR3 contains 14 residues. The V segment lost 0 bases and the J segment 15 bases; nucleotides outside the gene matches: 11.

The chain recombines TRBV5-1 with TRBJ2-5; the D is unclear. Germline V CDR1 and CDR2: SGHRS, YFSETQ. Deletions cut 4 bases from V and 4 bases from J, with 5 bases between. CDR3 length: 11 amino acids. For the CDR3, the DNA is TGCGCCAGCAGCGTCGGAGAGACCCAGTACTTC. Translation gives CASSVGETQYF.

The rearrangement uses TRBV19 and TRBJ2-1; D is unclear. This CDR3 has 13 residues. The V end was cut by 2 bases, the J end by 7 bases, with 9 bases between. Germline V CDR1 and CDR2: LNHDA, SQIVND (reference sequence). DNA of the CDR3: TGTGCCAGTAGTATAATAGTTGGGAATGAGCAGTTCTTC. Protein product: CASSIIVGNEQFF.

Comment on this clone: Sequence at one end of the junction differs from germline and may be a read error. The chain links TRBV10-1 to TRBJ2-7; D possibly corresponds to TRBD2 (5 bases). The V gene's germline CDR1 is WNHNN and CDR2 SYGVQD (reference sequence). This CDR3 comprises 14 residues. The CDR3 nucleotides are TGCGCCCGCAGTGGGCCGGGGTCGGCCTACGAGCAGTACTTC. Residues: CARSGPGSAYEQYF.

The chain carries TRBV10-1 and TRBJ2-7; tentatively, D is TRBD1 or TRBD2 (7 bases each). The CDR3 contains 13 residues. Trimming removed 6 bases from V and 3 bases from J, with 12 bases in between. Germline V gene sequence: CDR1 WNHNN, CDR2 SYGVQD (reference sequence). CDR3 DNA: TGCGCCAGCAGCAGGGGGGGTGACTACGAGCAGTACTTC. Protein product: CASSRGGDYEQYF.